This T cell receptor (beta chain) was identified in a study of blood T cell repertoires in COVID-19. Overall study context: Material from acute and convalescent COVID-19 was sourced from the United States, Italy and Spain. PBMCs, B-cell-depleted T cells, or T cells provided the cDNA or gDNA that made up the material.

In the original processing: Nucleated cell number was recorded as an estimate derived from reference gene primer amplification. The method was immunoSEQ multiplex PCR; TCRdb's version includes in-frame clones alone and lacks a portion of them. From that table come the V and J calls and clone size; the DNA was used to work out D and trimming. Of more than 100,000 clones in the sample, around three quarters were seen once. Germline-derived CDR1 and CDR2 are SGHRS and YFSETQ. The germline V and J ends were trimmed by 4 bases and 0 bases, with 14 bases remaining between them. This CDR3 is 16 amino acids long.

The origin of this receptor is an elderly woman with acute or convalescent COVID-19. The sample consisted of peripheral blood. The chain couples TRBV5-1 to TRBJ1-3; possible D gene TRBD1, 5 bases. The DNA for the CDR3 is TGCGCCAGCAGCCCGGACACACTTGTCTCTGGAAACACCATATATTTT. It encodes CASSPDTLVSGNTIYF. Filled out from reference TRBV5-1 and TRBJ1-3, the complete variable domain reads KAGVTQTPRYLIKTRGQQVTLSCSPISGHRSVSWYQQTPGQGLQFLFEYFSETQRNKGNFPGRFSGRQFSNSRSEMNVSTLELGDSALYLCASSPDTLVSGNTIYFGEGSWLTVV.